This TCR beta chain came from a study of CD8 T cells in ankylosing spondylitis (dated by TCRdb to 2016 to 2017). Regarding the complete study: The study set out to find disease-linked TCR variants by profiling T cell receptor beta repertoires in ankylosing spondylitis patients and healthy donors. The full study cohort was made up of over 20 ankylosing spondylitis patients and more than 90 healthy donors. Peripheral blood was sampled, and synovial fluid was additionally collected from ankylosing spondylitis patients. Paper-wide results and their limitations: According to the report, matched synovial fluid samples from ankylosing spondylitis patients were significantly enriched for the disease-linked clones. Blood from ankylosing spondylitis patients appeared to be characterized by a TCR beta motif made up of several highly homologous amino acid variants. A CD8+ phenotype was shown by the disease-linked clones, which were found at relatively low frequencies in peripheral blood. Some motif variants were previously reported in synovial fluid and blood of reactive arthritis patients, suggesting common disease-initiation mechanisms.

This clonotype was observed many times. Its antigen is not yet known. No per-base quality is available; no much larger clone lies one base away. TCRdb shows the sequencer as Illumina HiSeq 2500. Quantitative 5'-RACE with molecular barcodes was the method used to prepare the TCR beta libraries. As for the authors' bioinformatics: A new computational method, built on a probabilistic model of VDJ rearrangement, was used to identify disease-linked TCR variants. The public sequencing data were trimmed at Q25 with fastp and processed into clonotypes with MiXCR by TCRdb, which kept only in-frame beta chains. Every CDR3 protein is listed once, alongside the most common genes and DNA of its rows. The V and J calls shown here were made by TCRdb, not taken from the authors' results. For this sample there are almost 250,000 distinct CDR3 sequences; 30% to 35% appear just once. Of the sample, 3.5% to 4.5% falls within the top ten clones.

Here V drops 3 bases and J drops 6 bases, and the junction holds 10 bases not matched to any gene. The germline V gene (reference sequence) provides CDR1 DFQATT and CDR2 SNEGSKA. The CDR3 goes from the cysteine to the phenylalanine over 15 residues. Here the CDR3 DNA is all that survives: 45 bases in frame from base 1. The sample consisted of blood, either unsorted or a sorted T cell fraction (not recorded which). The chain uses TRBV20-1 and TRBJ2-3, with TRBD1 identical over 9 junction bases. This clonotype originated in a male donor with ankylosing spondylitis or in good health (not recorded which). The CDR3: CSASPPGQGFDTQYF. The nucleotides are TGCAGTGCTAGTCCACCGGGACAGGGTTTTGATACGCAGTATTTT.